This T cell receptor (beta chain) was recovered during a study of blood T cell repertoires in COVID-19 (dated by TCRdb to the early 2020s). Regarding the research as a whole: Samples covering the acute and convalescent phases of COVID-19 were provided by collaborators in the United States, Italy and Spain. A freely available public database, intended as a resource for researchers studying the immune response to SARS-CoV-2, is where the repertoires were released. Deeply sampled blood TCRbeta repertoires from subjects exposed to, actively infected with, or recovered from COVID-19 were included in the dataset. Samples came from the ongoing ImmuneRACE study (first 160 participants) plus 1,254 subjects from 6 global collaborators. Where available, HLA class I and class II types were obtained from metadata supplied by the sample provider rather than from assay-based typing. Nearly every sample came with metadata listing a de-identified subject ID, COVID-19 status, age in years and sex. The material from the prospective study consisted of cDNA or gDNA derived from T cells, B-cell-depleted T cells, or PBMCs. Overall study outcomes, separate from this receptor: The amount of clinical and demographic metadata varied by source and participant and was provided uncurated.

V loses 2 bases of germline sequence and J loses 0 bases, and the interval between the two ends is 16 bases. Looking up the germline V gene yields CDR1 MGHDK and CDR2 SYGVNS. Measured from the cysteine to the phenylalanine, the CDR3 is 18 residues long. CDR3 DNA only is kept here, 54 bases in frame from base 1. A remark on this clone: Its antigen specificity is not known. No much larger clone is present one base from it, and per-base qualities are unavailable.

At one collaborating source in Seattle, patients were enrolled during active infection and were followed longitudinally through the course of disease. Each collaborating institution followed its own protocols to collect whole blood in K2EDTA tubes. For TCRbeta analysis, collaborators shipped samples as frozen whole blood, isolated PBMCs, or DNA extracted from either of those sample types. The immunoSEQ Assay, a bias-controlled multiplex PCR, was used to amplify TCRbeta CDR3 regions from genomic DNA. The paper's processing steps were these. The number of nucleated cells in each sample was estimated from the amplification of reference gene primers within the assay. To quantify the absolute abundance of each unique TCRbeta CDR3 rearrangement, sequence reads were collapsed and filtered. For each sample, productive Simpson clonality was calculated as the square root of Simpson's diversity index over productive rearrangements. TCRdb mirrors the immuneACCESS table, restricted to in-frame sequences. Some clones are absent from its copies; in checked studies, under half trace to an unresolved V gene, and the reason for the others is unknown. The V and J calls and clone size were taken over from that table, and D and trimming were inferred from the DNA. The sample yields around 210,000 clones; 65% to 90% were counted once. Around 5.5% of the sample lies in the top ten.

The sample was peripheral blood. The origin of this receptor is a man aged 50 to 59 with COVID-19, enrolled during active disease. The chain joins TRBV25-1 to TRBJ1-4, with the D gene too uncertain to name. The DNA sequence is given as TGTGCCAGCAGTGAACCCTTGTGGAGGACTTCAACTAATGAAAAACTGTTTTTT. Its amino acids are CASSEPLWRTSTNEKLFF. The reference TRBV25-1 and TRBJ1-4 proteins fill in what lies around the CDR3, so the full variable domain reads EADIYQTPRYLVIGTGKKITLECSQTMGHDKMYWYQQDPGMELHLIHYSYGVNSTEKGDLSSESTVSRIRTEHFPLTLESARPSHTSQYLCASSEPLWRTSTNEKLFFGSGTQLSVL.